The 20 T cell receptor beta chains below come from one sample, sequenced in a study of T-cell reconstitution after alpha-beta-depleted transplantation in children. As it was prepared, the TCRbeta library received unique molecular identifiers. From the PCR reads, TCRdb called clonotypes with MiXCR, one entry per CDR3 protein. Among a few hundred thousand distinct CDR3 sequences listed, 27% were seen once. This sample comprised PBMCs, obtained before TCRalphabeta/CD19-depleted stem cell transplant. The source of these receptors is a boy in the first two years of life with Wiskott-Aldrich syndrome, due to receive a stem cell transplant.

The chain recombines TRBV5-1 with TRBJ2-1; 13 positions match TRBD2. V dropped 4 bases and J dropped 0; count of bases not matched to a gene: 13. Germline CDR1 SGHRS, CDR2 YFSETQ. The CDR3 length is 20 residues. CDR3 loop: CASSMTGTSGNPSSYNEQFF. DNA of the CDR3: TGCGCCAGCAGCATGACCGGGACTAGCGGGAACCCTAGCTCCTACAATGAGCAGTTCTTC. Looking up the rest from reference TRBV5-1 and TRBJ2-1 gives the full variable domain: KAGVTQTPRYLIKTRGQQVTLSCSPISGHRSVSWYQQTPGQGLQFLFEYFSETQRNKGNFPGRFSGRQFSNSRSEMNVSTLELGDSALYLCASSMTGTSGNPSSYNEQFFGPGTRLTVL.

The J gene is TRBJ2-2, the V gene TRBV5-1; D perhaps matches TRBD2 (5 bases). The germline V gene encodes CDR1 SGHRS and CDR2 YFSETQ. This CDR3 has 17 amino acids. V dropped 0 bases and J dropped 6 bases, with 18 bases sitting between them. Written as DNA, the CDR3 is TGCGCCAGCAGCTTGGGATCGGGGTCCTCTCTCCCCGGGGAGCTGTTTTTT. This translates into CASSLGSGSSLPGELFF.

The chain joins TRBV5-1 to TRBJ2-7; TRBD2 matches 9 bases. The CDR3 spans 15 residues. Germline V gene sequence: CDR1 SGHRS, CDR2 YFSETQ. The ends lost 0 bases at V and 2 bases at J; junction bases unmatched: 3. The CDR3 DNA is TGCGCCAGCAGCTTGGAGACTAGCGGAACCTACGAGCAGTACTTC. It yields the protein CASSLETSGTYEQYF.

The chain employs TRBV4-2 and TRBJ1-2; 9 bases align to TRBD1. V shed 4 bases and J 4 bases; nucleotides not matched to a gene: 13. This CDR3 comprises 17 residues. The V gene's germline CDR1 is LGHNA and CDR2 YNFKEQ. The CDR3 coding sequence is TGTGCCAGCAGCCGCACTAAGACAGGGGGGACTTTCTATGGCTACACCTTC. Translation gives CASSRTKTGGTFYGYTF.

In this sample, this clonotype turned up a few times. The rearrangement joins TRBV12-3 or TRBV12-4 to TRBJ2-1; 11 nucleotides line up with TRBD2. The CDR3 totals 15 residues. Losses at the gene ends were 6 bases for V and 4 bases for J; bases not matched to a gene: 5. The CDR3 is CASRARTSGYNEQFF. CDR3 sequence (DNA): TGTGCCAGCAGGGCGAGGACTAGCGGGTACAATGAGCAGTTCTTC.

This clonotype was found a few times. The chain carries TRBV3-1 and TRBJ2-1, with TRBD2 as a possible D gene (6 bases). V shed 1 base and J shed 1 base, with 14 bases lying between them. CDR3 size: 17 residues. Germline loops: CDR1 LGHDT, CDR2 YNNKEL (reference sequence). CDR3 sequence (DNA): TGTGCCAGCAGCCAAGGAGGCGGCGGGACGTCCTACAATGAGCAGTTCTTC. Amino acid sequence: CASSQGGGGTSYNEQFF.

The CDR3 region has the DNA TGCAGTGCTAGCCCGGGACAGACCACTGAAGCTTTCTTT. This translates into CSASPGQTTEAFF. This chain joins TRBV20-1 and TRBJ1-1; TRBD1 matches 7 bases. CDR3 size: 13 residues. V trimming: 3 bases; J trimming: 4 bases; junction bases outside the gene matches: 5. Germline CDR1 is DFQATT and CDR2 is SNEGSKA (reference sequence).

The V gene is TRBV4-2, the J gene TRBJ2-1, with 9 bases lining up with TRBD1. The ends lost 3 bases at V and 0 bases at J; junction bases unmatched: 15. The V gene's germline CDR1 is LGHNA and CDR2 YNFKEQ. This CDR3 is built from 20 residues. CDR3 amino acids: CASSHRGQGRRATSYNEQFF. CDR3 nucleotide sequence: TGTGCCAGCAGCCACCGGGGACAGGGTAGACGAGCGACCTCCTACAATGAGCAGTTCTTC.

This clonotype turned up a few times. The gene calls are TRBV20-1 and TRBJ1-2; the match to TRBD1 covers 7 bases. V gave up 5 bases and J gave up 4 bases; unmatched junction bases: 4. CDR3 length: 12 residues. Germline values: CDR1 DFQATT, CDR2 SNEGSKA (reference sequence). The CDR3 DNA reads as TGCAGTGCTGAGACAGGGTTCTATGGCTACACCTTC. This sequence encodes CSAETGFYGYTF.

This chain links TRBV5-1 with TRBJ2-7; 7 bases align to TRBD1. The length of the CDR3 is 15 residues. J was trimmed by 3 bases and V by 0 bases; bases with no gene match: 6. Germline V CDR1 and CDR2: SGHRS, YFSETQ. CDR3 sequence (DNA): TGCGCCAGCAGCTTGGAAAACTACAGGGGCTACGAGCAGTACTTC. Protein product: CASSLENYRGYEQYF.

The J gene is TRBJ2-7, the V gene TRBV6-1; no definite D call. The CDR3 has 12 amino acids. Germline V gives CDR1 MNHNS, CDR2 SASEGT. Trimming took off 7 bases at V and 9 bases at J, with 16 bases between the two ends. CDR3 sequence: CASNGFMGAQYF. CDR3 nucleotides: TGTGCCAGCAATGGGTTTATGGGCGCGCAGTACTTC.

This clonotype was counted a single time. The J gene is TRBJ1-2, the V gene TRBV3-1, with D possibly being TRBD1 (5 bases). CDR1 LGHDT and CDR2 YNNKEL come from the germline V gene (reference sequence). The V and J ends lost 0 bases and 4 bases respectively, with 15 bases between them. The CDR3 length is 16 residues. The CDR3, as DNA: TGTGCCAGCAGCCAAGATTGGAGGGGCGCGGTCTATGGCTACACCTTC. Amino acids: CASSQDWRGAVYGYTF.

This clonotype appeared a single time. CDR3 nucleotides: TGTGCCACCTTGGACAGGGTAGGGGAGACCCAGTACTTC. It translates to CATLDRVGETQYF. The chain carries TRBV12-3 or TRBV12-4 and TRBJ2-5; 8 positions match TRBD1. The CDR3 totals 13 residues. After removal of 10 bases from V and 5 bases from J, the junction contained 9 bases not matched to a gene.

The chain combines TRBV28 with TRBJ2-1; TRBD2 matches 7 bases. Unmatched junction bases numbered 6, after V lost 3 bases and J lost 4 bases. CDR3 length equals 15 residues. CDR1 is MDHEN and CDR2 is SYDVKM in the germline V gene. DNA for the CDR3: TGTGCCAGCAGTTTTTATAGCGGGCCGTACAATGAGCAGTTCTTC. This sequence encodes CASSFYSGPYNEQFF.

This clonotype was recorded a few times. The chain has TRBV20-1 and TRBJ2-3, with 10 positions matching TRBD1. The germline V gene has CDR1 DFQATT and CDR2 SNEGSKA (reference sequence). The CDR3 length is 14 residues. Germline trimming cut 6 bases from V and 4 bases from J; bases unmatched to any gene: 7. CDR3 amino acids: CSALGQGKSDTQYF. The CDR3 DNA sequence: TGCAGTGCACTGGGACAGGGGAAGTCAGATACGCAGTATTTT.

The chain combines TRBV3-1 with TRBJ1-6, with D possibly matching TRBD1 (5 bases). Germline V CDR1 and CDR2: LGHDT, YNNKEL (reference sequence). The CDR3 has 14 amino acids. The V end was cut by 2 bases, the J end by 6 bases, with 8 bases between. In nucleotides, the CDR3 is TGTGCCAGCAGCCAACCGGGACTTAATTCACCCCTCCACTTT. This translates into CASSQPGLNSPLHF.

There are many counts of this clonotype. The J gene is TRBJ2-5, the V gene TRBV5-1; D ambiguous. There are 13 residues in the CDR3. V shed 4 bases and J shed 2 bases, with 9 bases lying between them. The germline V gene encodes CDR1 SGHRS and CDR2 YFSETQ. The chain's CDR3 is CASSKRVQETQYF. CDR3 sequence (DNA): TGCGCCAGCAGCAAACGGGTACAAGAGACCCAGTACTTC.

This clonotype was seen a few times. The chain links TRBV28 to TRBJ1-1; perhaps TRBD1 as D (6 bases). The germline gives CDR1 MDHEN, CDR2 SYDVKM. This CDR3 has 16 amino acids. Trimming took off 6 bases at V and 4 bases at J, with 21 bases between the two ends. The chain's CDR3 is CASSTYGQPQSTEAFF. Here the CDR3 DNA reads TGTGCCAGCAGCACATATGGACAGCCCCAGAGCACTGAAGCTTTCTTT.

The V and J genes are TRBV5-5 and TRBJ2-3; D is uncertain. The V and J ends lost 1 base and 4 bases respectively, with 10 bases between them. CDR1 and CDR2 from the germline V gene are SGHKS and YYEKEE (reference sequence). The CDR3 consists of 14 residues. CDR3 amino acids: CASSLLQAPDTQYF. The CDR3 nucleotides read TGTGCCAGCAGCTTGTTGCAGGCTCCAGATACGCAGTATTTT.

The CDR3 DNA reads as TGTGCCAGCAGTATCCTACTAGCGGGAGGGCCGGGGGAGCAGTACTTC. It yields the protein CASSILLAGGPGEQYF. This chain joins TRBV27 and TRBJ2-7, with TRBD2 matching 13 bases. CDR1 is MNHEY, CDR2 SMNVEV, per germline (reference sequence). V dropped 5 bases and J dropped 7; count of bases not matched to a gene: 11. The CDR3 has 16 amino acids.